The clone carrying this TCR beta chain was seen at least ten times. Its matching antigen is unknown. TCRdb recomputed calls from the 5' RACE reads with MiXCR, one row per CDR3 protein. This repertoire shows hundreds of thousands of distinct CDR3 sequences, around 8% found once; its top ten account for about 2%. This sample is drawn from a study of identical twins. The germline CDR1 and CDR2 sequences are DFQATT and SNEGSKA (reference sequence). The CDR3 sequence is 17 residues long. V dropped 1 base and J dropped 0 bases, with 16 bases sitting between them. Notes on the study in general: Conclusions relied on cross-sectional statistical analysis, not following the same donors. Beta clonotypes that were abundant in cord blood contained fewer insertions, a pattern absent from memory repertoires.

This same sample was also taken into another study, of yellow fever vaccine responses in identical twins.

Material: memory (CD45RO+) T cells sorted from blood. The rearrangement joins TRBV20-1 to TRBJ2-1; TRBD2 is a possible D gene (6 bases). This receptor was identified in a young woman in good health. The CDR3 spells CSARGLGGASSYNEQFF. Written as DNA, the CDR3 is TGCAGTGCTAGAGGGTTGGGCGGGGCGAGCTCCTACAATGAGCAGTTCTTC.